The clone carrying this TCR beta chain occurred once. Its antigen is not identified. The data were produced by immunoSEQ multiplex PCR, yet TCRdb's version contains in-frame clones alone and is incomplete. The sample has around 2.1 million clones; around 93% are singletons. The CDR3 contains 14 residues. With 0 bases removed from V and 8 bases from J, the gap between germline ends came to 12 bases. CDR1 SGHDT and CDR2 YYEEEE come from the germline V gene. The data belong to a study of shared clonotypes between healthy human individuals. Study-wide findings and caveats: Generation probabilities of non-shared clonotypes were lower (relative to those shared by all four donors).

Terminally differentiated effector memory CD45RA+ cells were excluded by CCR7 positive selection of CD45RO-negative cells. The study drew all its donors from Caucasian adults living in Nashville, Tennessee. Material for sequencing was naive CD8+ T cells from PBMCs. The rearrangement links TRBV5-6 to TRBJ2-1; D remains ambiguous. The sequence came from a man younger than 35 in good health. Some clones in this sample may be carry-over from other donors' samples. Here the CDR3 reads CASSLGGDFDEQFF. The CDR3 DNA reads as TGTGCCAGCAGCTTGGGTGGGGATTTCGATGAGCAGTTCTTC.